The clone carrying this TCR beta chain was seen a handful of times. Each CDR3 protein is one row after TCRdb ran MiXCR on the 5' RACE reads. Of roughly 55,000 distinct CDR3 sequences in the sample, 15% were seen once. The sample belongs to a study of early T cells in non-severe SARS-CoV-2 infection. V shed 7 bases and J 13 bases; nucleotides not matched to a gene: 10. The CDR3 extends over 11 amino acids. The germline V gene encodes CDR1 SQVTM and CDR2 ANQGSEA. The clonotype comes from an adult who was a healthcare worker with PCR-confirmed SARS-CoV-2 infection or an uninfected control (not recorded which). The chain couples TRBV29-1 to TRBJ2-1; 7 positions agree with TRBD2. The specimen was whole blood, collected at baseline. The CDR3 sequence is CSASRGDEQFF. In DNA form, the CDR3 reads TGCAGCGCTTCTCGGGGGGACGAACAGTTCTTC.